The source of this TCR beta chain is a study of vaccination and CD4 T cells after COVID-19. Looking at the study overall: Cultures serving as controls received a peptide pool (CEFX or HIV-1 Nef) or no peptide.

With the Oncomine TCR Beta short-read assay, DNA from cultured CD4+ T cells was sequenced. TCRdb reprocessed the PCR reads with MiXCR, giving one entry per CDR3 protein. This table holds some 18,000 distinct CDR3 sequences, around two fifths found once. Treatment noted: roughly 11-day PBMC culture with coronavirus spike peptide pools or control peptides (ViraFEST assay). Days 3 and 7 saw half the medium replaced with fresh IL-2 medium. Note on this clonotype: Its target is not known.

The sample in question was CD4+ T cells from blood, cultured in vitro, obtained after SARS-CoV-2 vaccination. The TCR comes from a human donor who had recovered from COVID-19.

The DNA for the CDR3 is TGTGCCAGCAGTGACGGGAGCTCCTACAATGAGCAGTTCTTC. It is translated as CASSDGSSYNEQFF. This sequence joins TRBV6-4 and TRBJ2-1; possibly TRBD2 for D (5 bases). Trimming shortened V by 2 bases and J by 0 bases, and 5 bases separated the two germline ends. Germline loops: CDR1 MRHNA, CDR2 SNTAGT. This CDR3 is built from 14 residues.